The entry below describes one T cell receptor beta chain. The data derive from a study of OX40 agonist ivuxolimab in advanced cancers. CDR1 is MDHEN and CDR2 is SYDVKM in the germline V gene. V was shortened by 6 bases and J by 6 bases, with 9 bases between the two germline ends. CDR3 length: 12 amino acids. Sequencing was performed with immunoSEQ multiplex PCR; in TCRdb, only in-frame clones are kept and a portion is missing. The sample has 45,000 to 65,000 clones, around 77% seen once. The material sequenced was CD4+ or CD8+ T cells sorted from blood, taken in a trial of the OX40 agonist ivuxolimab. The V call is TRBV28, the J call TRBJ1-3; D ambiguous. This TCR was sampled from an adult with an advanced solid tumor such as melanoma, head and neck, liver or kidney cancer. Written as DNA, the CDR3 is TGTGCCAGCAGACGCCACCCAAACACCATATATTTT. It specifies CASRRHPNTIYF.